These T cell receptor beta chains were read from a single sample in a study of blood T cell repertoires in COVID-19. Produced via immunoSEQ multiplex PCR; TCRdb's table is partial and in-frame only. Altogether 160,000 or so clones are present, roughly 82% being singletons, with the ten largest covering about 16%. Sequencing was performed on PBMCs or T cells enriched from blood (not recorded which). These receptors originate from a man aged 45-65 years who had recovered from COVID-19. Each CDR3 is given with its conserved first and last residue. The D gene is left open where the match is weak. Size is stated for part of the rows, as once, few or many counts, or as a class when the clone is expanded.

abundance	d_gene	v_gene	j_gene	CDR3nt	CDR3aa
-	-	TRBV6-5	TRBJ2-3	TGTGCCAGCAGTTCCCAGGGGACCACCCAGTATTTT	CASSSQGTTQYF
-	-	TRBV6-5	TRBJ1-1	TGTGCCAGCAGCCGACGACAGGCAGCTGAAGCTTTCTTT	CASSRRQAAEAFF
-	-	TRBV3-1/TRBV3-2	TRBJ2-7	TGTGCCAGCAGCCGCCGAAGTGGTGGGCAGGCCTACGAGCAGTACTTC	CASSRRSGGQAYEQYF
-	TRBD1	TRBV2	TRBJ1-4	TGTGCCAGCAGCCGGGGACAGGGAGTCAATTTACGGGCGGCTAATGAAAAACTGTTTTTT	CASSRGQGVNLRAANEKLFF
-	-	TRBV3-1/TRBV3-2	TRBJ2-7	TGTGCCAGCAGCCAAGATTCGGGGTGGGGTGGACGCGAGCAGTACTTC	CASSQDSGWGGREQYF
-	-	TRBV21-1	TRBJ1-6	TGTGCCAGCAGCAAAGGTTTTAAAAACAGGGTCGGGTCACCCCTCCACTTT	CASSKGFKNRVGSPLHF
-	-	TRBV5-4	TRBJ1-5	TGTGCCAGCAGCTTGGCAGGGGCCTCCGGGCCCCAGCATTTT	CASSLAGASGPQHF
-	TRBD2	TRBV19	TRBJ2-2	TGTGCCAGCAGTGGGGTAGCGGGGGGGCCGTGGACCGGGGAGCTGTTTTTT	CASSGVAGGPWTGELFF
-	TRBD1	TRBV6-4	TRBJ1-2	TGTGCCAGCAGCTCCTTGACAGGGACTGGCTACACCTTC	CASSSLTGTGYTF
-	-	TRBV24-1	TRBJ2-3	TGTGCCACCAGTCCTATCGAGTCGGCGGGTTCCACAGATACGCAGTATTTT	CATSPIESAGSTDTQYF
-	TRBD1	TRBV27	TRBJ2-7	TGTGCCAGCAGTACCTTACCGGGACAGGGTCCCACCGAGCAGTACTTC	CASSTLPGQGPTEQYF
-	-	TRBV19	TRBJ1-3	TGTGCCAGTAGTCAACAGGGCGCTGGAAACACCATATATTTT	CASSQQGAGNTIYF
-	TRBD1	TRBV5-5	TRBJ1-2	TGTGCCAGCAGCTGGGACAGGGGGCACTATGGCTACACCTTC	CASSWDRGHYGYTF
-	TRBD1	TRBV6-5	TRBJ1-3	TGTGCCAGCAGAAAACAGGGGCTTCGAAACACCATATATTTT	CASRKQGLRNTIYF
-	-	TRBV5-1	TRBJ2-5	TGCGCCAGCAGCTTACAGGGCGAGGAGACCCAGTACTTC	CASSLQGEETQYF
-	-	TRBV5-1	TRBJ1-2	TGCGCCAGCCGCCCAATTGGAGGTAACTATGGCTACACCTTC	CASRPIGGNYGYTF
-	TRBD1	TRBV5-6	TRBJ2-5	TGTGCCAGCAGCTCCGGGACAGTTCAAGAGACCCAGTACTTC	CASSSGTVQETQYF
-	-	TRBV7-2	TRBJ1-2	TGTGCCAGCAGCTTAGGTAGGCAGGGCCATGGCTACACCTTC	CASSLGRQGHGYTF
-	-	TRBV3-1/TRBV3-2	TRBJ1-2	TGTGCCAGCAGCCCAGGGGTTCTTCGCTATGGCTACACCTTC	CASSPGVLRYGYTF
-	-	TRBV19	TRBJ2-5	TGTGCCAGTAGTATTTTACCAGGACGGAGGAAAGAGACCCAGTACTTC	CASSILPGRRKETQYF
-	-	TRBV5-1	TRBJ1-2	TGCGCCAGCAGCTTGGGGCACGCTAGAGGAAACTATGGCTACACCTTC	CASSLGHARGNYGYTF
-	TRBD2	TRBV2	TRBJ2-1	TGTGCCAGCAGGCAAGGACTAGCGGGCCACAATGAGCAGTTCTTC	CASRQGLAGHNEQFF
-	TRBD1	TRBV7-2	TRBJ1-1	TGTGCCAGCAGCTTGAGCAGGGGGCCGAACACTGAAGCTTTCTTT	CASSLSRGPNTEAFF
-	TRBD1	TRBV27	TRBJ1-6	TGTGCCAGCAGTTTAGGACAGGGAAATTCACCCCTCCACTTT	CASSLGQGNSPLHF
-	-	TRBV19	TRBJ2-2	TGTGCCAGTAGTCGAGGTAACACCGGGGAGCTGTTTTTT	CASSRGNTGELFF
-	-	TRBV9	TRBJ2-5	TGTGCCAGCAGCGTCTATAGCACCCAAGAGACCCAGTACTTC	CASSVYSTQETQYF
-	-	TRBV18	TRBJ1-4	TGTGCCAGCTCACCGGTAGCAACTAATGAAAAACTGTTTTTT	CASSPVATNEKLFF
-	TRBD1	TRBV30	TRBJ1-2	TGTGCCTGGAGTGAAGGACAGGGGGCGCAAGGCTACACCTTC	CAWSEGQGAQGYTF
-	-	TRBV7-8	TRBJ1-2	TGTGCCAGCAGCTCCCGGGTTAACTATGGCTACACCTTC	CASSSRVNYGYTF
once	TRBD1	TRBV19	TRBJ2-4	TGTGCCAGTAGTAACCTAAGAGCCCAGCCAAAAACAGGGGAAGCCAAAAACATTCAGTACTTC	CASSNLRAQPKTGEAKNIQYF
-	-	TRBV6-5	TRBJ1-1	TGTGCCAGCAGAACCAGGGGAATTACTGAAGCTTTCTTT	CASRTRGITEAFF
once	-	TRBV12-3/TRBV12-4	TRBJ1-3	TGTGCCAGCAGTCTTAGTACCATATATTTT	CASSLSTIYF
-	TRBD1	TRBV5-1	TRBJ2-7	TGCGCCAGCAGCTTGAGAGGACAGGGCTTAGAGCAGTACTTC	CASSLRGQGLEQYF
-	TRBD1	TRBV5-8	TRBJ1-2	TGTGCCAGCCTCGCCGGACAGGGAACCTCTAACTATGGCTACACCTTC	CASLAGQGTSNYGYTF
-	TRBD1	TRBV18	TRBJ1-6	TGTGCCAGCTCCCAGGACTTTGGGACAGGGGCCCTCAAGGCACCCCTCCACTTT	CASSQDFGTGALKAPLHF
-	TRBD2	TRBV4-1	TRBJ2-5	TGCGCCAGCAGCCAAGATGCTAGCGGGGGGGCCTTCTCACGAGAGACCCAGTACTTC	CASSQDASGGAFSRETQYF
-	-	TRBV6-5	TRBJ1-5	TGTGCCAGCAGGCATCCAGTGGGGGGACAGCCCCAGCATTTT	CASRHPVGGQPQHF
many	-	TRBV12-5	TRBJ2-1	TGTGCTAGTGGTTTGGTAGGGGCGGCGAGCTCCTACAATGAGCAGTTCTTC	CASGLVGAASSYNEQFF
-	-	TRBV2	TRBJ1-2	TGTGCCAGCAGTGTGGTTGGCGGGGGCCAGGGAGGCTACACCTTC	CASSVVGGGQGGYTF
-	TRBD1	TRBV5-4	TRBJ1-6	TGTGCCAGCAGCTTGGGGACAGGGGGCGCAGGTTCACCCCTCCACTTT	CASSLGTGGAGSPLHF
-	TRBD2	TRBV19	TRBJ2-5	TGTGCCAGTAGTACGGGACTAGCGGGGGGCCAAGAGACCCAGTACTTC	CASSTGLAGGQETQYF
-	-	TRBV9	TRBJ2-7	TGTGCCAGCAGCGTAGGTGGCGGGGTCTACGAGCAGTACTTC	CASSVGGGVYEQYF